One sample yielded the 10 T cell receptor beta chains listed below, sequenced in a study of tumor and adjacent non-tumor tissue in lung cancer. This sample's RNA came from whole unsorted tissue. The library came from three nested PCR rounds adapted from ARM-PCR protocols. TCRdb reprocessed the multiplex PCR reads with MiXCR, giving one entry per CDR3 protein. The data contain approximately 110,000 distinct CDR3 sequences, around 80% of them singletons. What was sequenced was lung tumor tissue. These receptors originate from an older woman with non-small cell lung cancer.

This clonotype appeared many times. The chain couples TRBV20-1 to TRBJ2-3; 9 positions match TRBD1. The germline V gene encodes CDR1 DFQATT and CDR2 SNEGSKA (reference sequence). The trim removed 6 bases at V and 1 base at J, leaving 11 bases unmatched. This CDR3 region has 16 residues. CDR3 bases: TGCAGTGCCCTCAATGACCGGGACAGGGGCACAGATACGCAGTATTTT. Translation: CSALNDRDRGTDTQYF.

Concerning this clonotype itself: A read error may explain this, as a much larger clone is one base away. This chain links TRBV20-1 with TRBJ1-6; 9 bases match TRBD1. J was trimmed by 11 bases and V by 4 bases; bases with no gene match: 12. CDR1 DFQATT and CDR2 SNEGSKA come from the germline V gene (reference sequence). This CDR3 spans 15 amino acids. The CDR3 spells CSATIGDRASPPLHF. CDR3 bases: TGCAGTGCTACAATTGGGGACAGGGCGAGTCCACCCCTCCACTTT.

A word on this clonotype: A read error may explain this, as a much larger clone is one base away. The rearrangement joins TRBV18 to TRBJ2-7; no reliable D call. Germline CDR1 KGHSH, CDR2 LQKENI. V was cut by 9 bases and J by 5 bases, with 11 bases left in between. The CDR3 totals 11 residues. The CDR3 region has the DNA TGTGCCAGTCACGAGTTAAACGAGCAGTACTTC. It specifies CASHELNEQYF.

Concerning this clonotype itself: A read error may be the cause here, since a much bigger clone is one base away. V gene TRBV20-1 combines with J gene TRBJ2-5; unclear D gene. The V gene's germline CDR1 is DFQATT and CDR2 SNEGSKA (reference sequence). This CDR3 has 11 amino acids. This CDR3 is CSARDEETKYF. CDR3 DNA sequence: TGCAGTGCTAGAGATGAAGAGACCAAGTACTTC.

V gene TRBV11-1 combines with J gene TRBJ2-1; TRBD1 aligns across 7 bases. This CDR3 is 15 amino acids long. CDR1 is SGHAT, CDR2 FQDESV, per germline (reference sequence). CDR3 sequence reads: CDGSYRTGMGNEQFF. CDR3 DNA: TGTGACGGCAGCTACCGGACAGGCATGGGGAATGAGCAGTTCTTC.

This chain links TRBV29-1 with TRBJ1-1; unclear D gene. The ends were cut back, 3 bases at V and 9 bases at J, with 17 bases in the middle. CDR1 SQVTM and CDR2 ANQGSEA come from the germline V gene. The CDR3 length is 13 residues. This CDR3 is CSVDASYGAQAFF. The CDR3 nucleotides are TGCAGCGTTGATGCTTCTTACGGCGCTCAAGCTTTCTTT.

Details on this clonotype: Since the CDR3 does not end with the conserved phenylalanine or tryptophan, this likely comes from a read error. Because the CDR3's place on the DNA is in doubt, the DNA is left out and the CDR3 is given as listed by TCRdb. The chain links TRBV11-2 to TRBJ2-3; TRBD2, the D gene given by the table, was not confirmed from the DNA. CDR1 and CDR2 (germline): SGHAT, FQNNGV. Inclusive of both ends, the CDR3 amounts to 16 amino acids. CDR3 amino acids: CASSWGLTGGRDTHYL.

Many counts were recorded for this clonotype. The gene calls are TRBV29-1 and TRBJ1-2, with D hard to call. The germline V gene encodes CDR1 SQVTM and CDR2 ANQGSEA. This CDR3 comprises 14 residues. The V end was cut by 1 base, the J end by 0 bases, with 9 bases between. The CDR3 DNA reads TGCAGCGTTGAAGGGCTGCAAGCTAACTATGGCTACACCTTC. As protein: CSVEGLQANYGYTF.

This clonotype was detected once. A much larger clone is a single base away; this may be a read error. The CDR3 DNA sequence: TGTGCCATCACCTACTCAGGGGTTGTAGATACCCAGTACTTC. Translating gives CAITYSGVVDTQYF. V and J are TRBV12-3 or TRBV12-4 and TRBJ2-5; D might be TRBD1 (6 bases). Trimming left V 10 bases short and J 8 bases short, with 23 bases between. The CDR3 sequence is 14 residues long.

This clonotype was seen at least ten times. The chain carries TRBV12-3 or TRBV12-4 and TRBJ1-5, with D possibly being TRBD1 (6 bases). V was shortened by 6 bases and J by 6 bases, with 21 bases between the two germline ends. This CDR3 is 16 amino acids long. The DNA for the CDR3 is TGTGCCAGCAGCCAACGAGGGGGGGCCGAGGGTCAGCCCCAGCATTTT. It translates to CASSQRGGAEGQPQHF.